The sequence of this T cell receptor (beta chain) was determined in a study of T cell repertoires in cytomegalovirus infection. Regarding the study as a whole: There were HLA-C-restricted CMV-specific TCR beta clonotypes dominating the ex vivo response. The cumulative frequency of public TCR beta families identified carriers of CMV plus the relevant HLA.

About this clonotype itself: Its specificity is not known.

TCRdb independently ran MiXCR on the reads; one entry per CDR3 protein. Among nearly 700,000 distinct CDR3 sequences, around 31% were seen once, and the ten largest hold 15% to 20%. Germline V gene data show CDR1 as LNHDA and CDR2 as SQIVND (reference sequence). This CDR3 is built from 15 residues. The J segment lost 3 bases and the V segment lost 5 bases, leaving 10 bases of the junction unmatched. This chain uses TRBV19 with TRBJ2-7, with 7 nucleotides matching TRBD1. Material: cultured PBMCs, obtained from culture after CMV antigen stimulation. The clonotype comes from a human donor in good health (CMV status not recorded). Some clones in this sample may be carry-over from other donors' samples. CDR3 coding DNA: TGTGCCAGTAGTCCTAATACGGGACAGCTCTACGAGCAGTACTTC. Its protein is CASSPNTGQLYEQYF.